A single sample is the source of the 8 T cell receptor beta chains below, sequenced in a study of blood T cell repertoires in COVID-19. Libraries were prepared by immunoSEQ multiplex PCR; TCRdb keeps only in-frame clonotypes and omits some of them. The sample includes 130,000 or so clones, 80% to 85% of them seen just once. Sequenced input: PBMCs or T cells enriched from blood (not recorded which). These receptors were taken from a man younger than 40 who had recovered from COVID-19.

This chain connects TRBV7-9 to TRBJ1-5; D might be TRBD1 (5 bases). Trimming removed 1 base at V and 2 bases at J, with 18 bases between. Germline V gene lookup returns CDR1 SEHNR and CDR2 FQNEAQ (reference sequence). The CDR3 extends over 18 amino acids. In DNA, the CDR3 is TGTGCCAGCAGCTTAGGGTCAGGGATCGATCGGGGCAATCAGCCCCAGCATTTT. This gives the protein CASSLGSGIDRGNQPQHF. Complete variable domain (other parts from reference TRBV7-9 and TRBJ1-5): DTGVSQNPRHKITKRGQNVTFRCDPISEHNRLYWYRQTLGQGPEFLTYFQNEAQLEKSRLLSDRFSAERPKGSFSTLEIQRTEQGDSAMYLCASSLGSGIDRGNQPQHFGDGTRLSIL.

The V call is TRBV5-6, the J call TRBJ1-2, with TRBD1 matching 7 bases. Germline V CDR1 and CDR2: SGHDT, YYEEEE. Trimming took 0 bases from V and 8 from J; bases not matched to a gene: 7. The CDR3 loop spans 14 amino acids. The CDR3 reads CASSLVTGARGYTF. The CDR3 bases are TGTGCCAGCAGCTTGGTCACAGGGGCCAGAGGCTACACCTTC. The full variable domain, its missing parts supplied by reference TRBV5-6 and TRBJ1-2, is DAGVTQSPTHLIKTRGQQVTLRCSPKSGHDTVSWYQQALGQGPQFIFQYYEEEERQRGNFPDRFSGHQFPNYSSELNVNALLLGDSALYLCASSLVTGARGYTFGSGTRLTVV.

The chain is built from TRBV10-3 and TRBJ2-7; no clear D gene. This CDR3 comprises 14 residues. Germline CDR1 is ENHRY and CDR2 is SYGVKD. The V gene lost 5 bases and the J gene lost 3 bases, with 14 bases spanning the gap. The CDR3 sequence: CAISQRSGSYEQYF. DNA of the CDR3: TGTGCCATCAGTCAGAGGAGTGGAAGCTACGAGCAGTACTTC.

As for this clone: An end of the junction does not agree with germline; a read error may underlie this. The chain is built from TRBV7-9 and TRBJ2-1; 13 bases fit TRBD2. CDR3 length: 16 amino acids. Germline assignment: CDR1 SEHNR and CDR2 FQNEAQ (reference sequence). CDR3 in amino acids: CTSSPILAGGRREQFF. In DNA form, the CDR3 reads TGTACCAGCAGCCCTATACTAGCGGGGGGGCGAAGGGAGCAGTTCTTC.

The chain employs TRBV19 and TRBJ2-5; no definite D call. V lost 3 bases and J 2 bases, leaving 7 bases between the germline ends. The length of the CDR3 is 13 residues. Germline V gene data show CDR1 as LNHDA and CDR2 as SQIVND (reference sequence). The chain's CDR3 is CASSIVQQETQYF. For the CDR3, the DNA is TGTGCCAGTAGTATTGTACAGCAAGAGACCCAGTACTTC.

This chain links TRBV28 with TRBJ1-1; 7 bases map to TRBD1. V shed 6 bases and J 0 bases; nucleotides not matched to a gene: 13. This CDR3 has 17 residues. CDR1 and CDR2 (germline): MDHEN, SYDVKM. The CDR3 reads CASRGDRDASLNTEAFF. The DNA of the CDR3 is TGTGCCAGCAGAGGCGACAGGGACGCCTCCCTGAACACTGAAGCTTTCTTT.

The CDR3 nucleotides read TGTGCCAGCAGCCACTCGGGAGATACGCAGTATTTT. It encodes CASSHSGDTQYF. The V gene is TRBV3-1 (or the pseudogene TRBV3-2), the J gene TRBJ2-3; no clear D gene. The V and J ends lost 3 bases and 5 bases respectively, with 6 bases between them. The CDR3 has 12 amino acids. Germline CDR1 and CDR2: LGHDT and YNNKEL (reference sequence).

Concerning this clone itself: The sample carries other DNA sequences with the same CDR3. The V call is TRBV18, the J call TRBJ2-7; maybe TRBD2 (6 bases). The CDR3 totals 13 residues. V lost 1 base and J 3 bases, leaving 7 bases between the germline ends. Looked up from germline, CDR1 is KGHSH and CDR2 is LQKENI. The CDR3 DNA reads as TGTGCCAGCTCACCACGGCGGGACTACGAGCAGTACTTC. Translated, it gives CASSPRRDYEQYF.